These 24 T cell receptor beta chains were all obtained from the same sample, sequenced in a study of T-cell reconstitution after alpha-beta-depleted transplantation in children. A TCRbeta library incorporating unique molecular identifiers was prepared. TCRdb recomputed calls from the PCR reads with MiXCR, one row per CDR3 protein. This table has 900,000 or so distinct CDR3 sequences, about 15% appearing once. The sample in question was PBMCs, mostly from graft donor cells, obtained 360 days after TCRalphabeta/CD19-depleted stem cell transplant. These receptor sequences come from a male patient under 18 who had a stem cell transplant for acute lymphoblastic leukemia, so the T cells may come from the graft donor.

This clonotype was observed a few times. The V and J genes are TRBV7-8 and TRBJ2-1, with unresolved D. V was cut by 5 bases and J by 5 bases, with 13 bases left in between. CDR1 and CDR2 (germline): SGHVS, FQNEAQ. There are 14 residues in the CDR3. The CDR3 region has the DNA TGTGCCAGCAGCGTGCCCGGACGGGACAATGAGCAGTTCTTC. This sequence encodes CASSVPGRDNEQFF.

In this sample, this clonotype turned up many times. This chain links TRBV24-1 with TRBJ2-7; 9 nucleotides align to TRBD1. Trimming took 9 bases from V and 0 from J; bases not matched to a gene: 8. Looked up from germline, CDR1 is KGHDR and CDR2 is SFDVKD. There are 15 residues in the CDR3. CDR3 coding DNA: TGTGCCACCCTTGGGACAGGGCGAAGCTCCTACGAGCAGTACTTC. This translates into CATLGTGRSSYEQYF.

The chain carries TRBV5-1 and TRBJ2-3, with TRBD2 identical over 8 bases. The germline V gene encodes CDR1 SGHRS and CDR2 YFSETQ. This CDR3 has 14 residues. The V gene end was trimmed by 1 base and the J gene end by 5 bases; junction bases not matched to a gene: 3. The CDR3: CASSLLAGGDTQYF. The CDR3 region has the DNA TGCGCCAGCAGCTTGCTCGCGGGAGGAGATACGCAGTATTTT.

This clonotype has just a few counts. The genes are TRBV29-1 and TRBJ2-1; no firm D call. The ends were cut back, 3 bases at V and 0 bases at J, with 9 bases in the middle. The CDR3 extends over 14 amino acids. The germline gives CDR1 SQVTM, CDR2 ANQGSEA. CDR3 nucleotide sequence: TGCAGCGTTGAGACTCAAAGCTCCTACAATGAGCAGTTCTTC. It specifies CSVETQSSYNEQFF.

CDR3 loop: CASSFPGTSYNEQFF. The CDR3 bases are TGTGCCAGCAGCTTCCCCGGGACTAGTTACAATGAGCAGTTCTTC. The chain carries TRBV7-9 and TRBJ2-1, with 8 bases aligning to TRBD2. The V gene's germline CDR1 is SEHNR and CDR2 FQNEAQ (reference sequence). With 3 bases clipped from V and 4 bases from J, the junction kept 5 bases outside the gene matches. The length of the CDR3 is 15 residues.

This chain joins TRBV7-3 and TRBJ2-7, with 7 positions matching TRBD2. J was trimmed by 6 bases and V by 2 bases; bases with no gene match: 7. Germline loops: CDR1 SGHTA, CDR2 FQGTGA. This CDR3 has 14 residues. The CDR3 DNA follows: TGTGCCAGCAGCTTATACCCGGGAGGAGTCGAGCAGTACTTC. Its protein product is CASSLYPGGVEQYF.

This clonotype was counted many times. The chain is built from TRBV5-1 and TRBJ1-2; 8 positions agree with TRBD1. V lost 6 bases and J lost 3; bases outside the gene matches: 4. Germline loops: CDR1 SGHRS, CDR2 YFSETQ. CDR3 length: 13 amino acids. The CDR3 DNA reads as TGCGCCAGCACCATGGACAGGGACTATGGCTACACCTTC. It codes for CASTMDRDYGYTF.

This clonotype was counted between two and nine times. The rearrangement links TRBV12-3 or TRBV12-4 to TRBJ1-2; 11 nucleotides align to TRBD1. V lost 5 bases, J lost 7 bases, and 6 bases stayed unmatched. CDR3 length: 14 amino acids. CDR3 protein: CASSVRDRGFGYTF. The CDR3, as DNA: TGTGCCAGCAGTGTCCGGGACAGGGGGTTTGGCTACACCTTC.

The chain couples TRBV4-2 to TRBJ1-5, with D possibly TRBD1 on 6 matching bases. Trimming left V 4 bases short and J 1 base short, with 11 bases between. The CDR3 contains 15 residues. Germline values: CDR1 LGHNA, CDR2 YNFKEQ. In DNA form, the CDR3 reads TGTGCCAGCAGCCTCACTAGGGGGAGCAATCAGCCCCAGCATTTT. Amino acid sequence: CASSLTRGSNQPQHF.

The table lists this clonotype with a few counts. The chain joins TRBV12-3 or TRBV12-4 to TRBJ2-5; D remains unclear. The CDR3 is made up of 15 amino acids. V was clipped by 5 bases and J by 3 bases, with 16 bases between them. The CDR3 here is CASSPQVHLKETQYF. CDR3 in DNA: TGTGCCAGCAGTCCTCAGGTCCACCTAAAAGAGACCCAGTACTTC.

The chain employs TRBV9 and TRBJ2-1; a possible D gene is TRBD2 (7 bases). Germline CDR1 is SGDLS and CDR2 is YYNGEE. Trimming shortened V by 6 bases and J by 9 bases, and 22 bases separated the two germline ends. This CDR3 has 15 residues. CDR3 sequence (DNA): TGTGCCAGCAAAGGGGAGGGGGAGGGGATTAGTGAGCAGTTCTTC. It translates to CASKGEGEGISEQFF.

This clonotype has more than one count but fewer than ten. The chain carries TRBV27 and TRBJ2-7; 7 bases map to TRBD1. With 6 bases clipped from V and 2 bases from J, the junction kept 7 bases outside the gene matches. The CDR3 has 14 amino acids. Germline V gives CDR1 MNHEY, CDR2 SMNVEV (reference sequence). The CDR3 spells CASSPTGKPYEQYF. The CDR3 region has the DNA TGTGCCAGCAGCCCGACAGGGAAACCCTACGAGCAGTACTTC.

This clonotype was counted at least ten times. The rearrangement uses TRBV4-2 and TRBJ2-1; D gene unclear. Trimming took off 1 base at V and 5 bases at J, with 6 bases between the two ends. The germline V gene has CDR1 LGHNA and CDR2 YNFKEQ. This CDR3 spans 13 amino acids. The CDR3 DNA follows: TGTGCCAGCAGCCAAGGGACCGACAATGAGCAGTTCTTC. It yields the protein CASSQGTDNEQFF.

This clonotype showed up just a few times. V is TRBV2 and J is TRBJ1-2; the match to TRBD1 covers 8 bases. The germline CDR1 and CDR2 sequences are SNHLY and FYNNEI. The junction had 11 bases not matched to a gene; V was cut back by 7 bases and J by 4 bases. The CDR3 runs 15 residues. CDR3 loop: CASITGQGEFYGYTF. The CDR3 bases are TGTGCCAGCATTACCGGACAGGGAGAGTTCTATGGCTACACCTTC.

V gene TRBV2 combines with J gene TRBJ2-2, with a possible D match to TRBD2 (5 bases). Per germline, CDR1 SNHLY and CDR2 FYNNEI. V was pared by 10 bases and J by 5 bases, with 14 bases between. CDR3 size: 13 residues. The CDR3 is CATKGVETGELFF. The CDR3 DNA reads as TGTGCCACAAAGGGAGTGGAAACCGGGGAGCTGTTTTTT.

The rearrangement links TRBV4-1 to TRBJ2-3; D gene ambiguous. Trimming left V 2 bases short and J 9 bases short, with 15 bases between. The CDR3 is 14 amino acids. Germline V CDR1 and CDR2: MGHRA, YSYEKL. The CDR3 protein is CASSQPTEARTQYF. Written as DNA, the CDR3 is TGCGCCAGCAGCCAACCGACTGAGGCTCGCACGCAGTATTTT.

This chain connects TRBV9 to TRBJ2-3; the match to TRBD2 covers 13 bases. The CDR3 is 17 residues long. Per the germline V gene, CDR1 is SGDLS and CDR2 is YYNGEE. V shed 0 bases, J shed 6 bases, and the junction held 7 bases outside the gene matches. CDR3 in DNA: TGTGCCAGCAGCGTAGGACTAGCGGGAGGAAACAGGGATACGCAGTATTTT. Translated: CASSVGLAGGNRDTQYF. Combining the CDR3 with reference TRBV9 and TRBJ2-3 gives the whole variable domain DSGVTQTPKHLITATGQRVTLRCSPRSGDLSVYWYQQSLDQGLQFLIQYYNGEERAKGNILERFSAQQFPDLHSELNLSSLELGDSALYFCASSVGLAGGNRDTQYFGPGTRLTVL.

The J gene is TRBJ2-5, the V gene TRBV4-1; 8 bases match TRBD1. Trimming at V came to 4 bases and at J to 5 bases, leaving 9 bases not matched to a gene. In germline, CDR1 is MGHRA, CDR2 YSYEKL. This CDR3 region has 15 residues. The CDR3 DNA is TGCGCCAGCAGCCCGACGGACAGGGCGGCTGAGACCCAGTACTTC. Translated: CASSPTDRAAETQYF.

There are a few counts of this clonotype. The rearrangement links TRBV29-1 to TRBJ2-1; a possible D gene is TRBD2 (6 bases). V was clipped by 5 bases and J by 0 bases, with 14 bases between them. In germline, CDR1 is SQVTM, CDR2 ANQGSEA. The CDR3 length is 15 residues. CDR3 DNA sequence: TGCAGCGTTCACCTAGCGCCGAGCTCCTACAATGAGCAGTTCTTC. Translated: CSVHLAPSSYNEQFF.

V and J are TRBV6-5 and TRBJ1-6; D is possibly TRBD1 (6 bases). Looked up from germline, CDR1 is MNHEY and CDR2 is SVGAGI. The CDR3 runs 17 residues. V was cut by 5 bases and J by 10 bases, with 24 bases left in between. The CDR3 loop reads CASSTYREGGQGSPLHF. The CDR3 DNA follows: TGTGCCAGCAGTACTTACAGGGAAGGGGGACAAGGGTCACCCCTCCACTTT.

The chain joins TRBV28 to TRBJ2-7, with unresolved D. With 5 bases removed from V and 4 bases from J, the gap between germline ends came to 21 bases. CDR3 length equals 16 residues. Germline V CDR1 and CDR2: MDHEN, SYDVKM. CDR3 sequence (DNA): TGTGCCAGCAGTCCCCCCCATCCCTTAGCTGTTTACGAGCAGTACTTC. This codes for CASSPPHPLAVYEQYF.

This chain connects TRBV5-1 to TRBJ2-7; 10 bases align to TRBD1. The length of the CDR3 is 20 residues. Trimming removed 4 bases from V and 5 bases from J; junction bases left unmatched: 24. Germline values: CDR1 SGHRS, CDR2 YFSETQ. The CDR3 region is CASSAPSRDRGVLGRDEQYF. The CDR3 DNA reads as TGCGCCAGCAGCGCCCCTTCCCGGGACAGGGGAGTTTTGGGGCGAGACGAGCAGTACTTC.

The chain carries TRBV20-1 and TRBJ1-1; 8 nucleotides agree with TRBD1. The V gene end was trimmed by 1 base and the J gene end by 1 base; junction bases not matched to a gene: 2. Germline loops: CDR1 DFQATT, CDR2 SNEGSKA (reference sequence). The CDR3 consists of 14 residues. The CDR3 spells CSARAGGPNTEAFF. CDR3 coding DNA: TGCAGTGCTAGAGCAGGGGGCCCGAACACTGAAGCTTTCTTT.

The chain couples TRBV25-1 to TRBJ2-7; a possible D gene is TRBD2 (6 bases). Trimming took 8 bases from V and 9 from J, leaving 14 bases between them. Germline assignment: CDR1 MGHDK and CDR2 SYGVNS. CDR3 length: 11 residues. CDR3 coding DNA: TGTGCCAGCTCCCGGGGGAGCGGGCAGTACTTC. Translating gives CASSRGSGQYF.